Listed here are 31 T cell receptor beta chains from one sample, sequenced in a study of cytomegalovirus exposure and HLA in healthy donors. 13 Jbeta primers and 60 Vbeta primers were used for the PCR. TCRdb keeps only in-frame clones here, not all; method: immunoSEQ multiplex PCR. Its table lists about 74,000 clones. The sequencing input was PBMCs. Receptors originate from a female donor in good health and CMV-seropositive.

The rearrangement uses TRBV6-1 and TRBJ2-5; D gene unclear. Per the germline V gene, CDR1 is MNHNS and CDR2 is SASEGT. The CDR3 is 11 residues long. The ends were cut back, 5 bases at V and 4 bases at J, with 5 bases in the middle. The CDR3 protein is CASSPLETQYF. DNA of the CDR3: TGTGCCAGCAGTCCCCTAGAGACCCAGTACTTC.

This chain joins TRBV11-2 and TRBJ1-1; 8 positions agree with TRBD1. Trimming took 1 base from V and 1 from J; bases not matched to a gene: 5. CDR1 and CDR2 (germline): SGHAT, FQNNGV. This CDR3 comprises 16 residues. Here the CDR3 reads CASSLVMGTGNTEAFF. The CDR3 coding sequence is TGTGCCAGCAGCTTAGTTATGGGGACAGGGAACACTGAAGCTTTCTTT.

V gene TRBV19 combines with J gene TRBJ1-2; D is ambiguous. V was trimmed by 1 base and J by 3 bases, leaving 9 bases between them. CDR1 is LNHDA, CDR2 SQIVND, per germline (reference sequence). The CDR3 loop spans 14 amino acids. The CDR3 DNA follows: TGTGCCAGTAGTATAGGTAATATCGACTATGGCTACACCTTC. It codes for CASSIGNIDYGYTF. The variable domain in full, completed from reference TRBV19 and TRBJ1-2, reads DGGITQSPKYLFRKEGQNVTLSCEQNLNHDAMYWYRQDPGQGLRLIYYSQIVNDFQKGDIAEGYSVSREKKESFPLTVTSAQKNPTAFYLCASSIGNIDYGYTFGSGTRLTVV.

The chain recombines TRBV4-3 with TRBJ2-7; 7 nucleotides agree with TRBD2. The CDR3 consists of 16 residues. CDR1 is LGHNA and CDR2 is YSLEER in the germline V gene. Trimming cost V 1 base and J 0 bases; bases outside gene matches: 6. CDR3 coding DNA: TGCGCCAGCAGCCAAGGGGCGGGGGACCACTCCTACGAGCAGTACTTC. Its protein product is CASSQGAGDHSYEQYF.

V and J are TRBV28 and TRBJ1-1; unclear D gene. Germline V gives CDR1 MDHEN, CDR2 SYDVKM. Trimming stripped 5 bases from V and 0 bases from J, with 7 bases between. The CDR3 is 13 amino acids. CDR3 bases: TGTGCCAGCAGTATAACACTGAACACTGAAGCTTTCTTT. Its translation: CASSITLNTEAFF.

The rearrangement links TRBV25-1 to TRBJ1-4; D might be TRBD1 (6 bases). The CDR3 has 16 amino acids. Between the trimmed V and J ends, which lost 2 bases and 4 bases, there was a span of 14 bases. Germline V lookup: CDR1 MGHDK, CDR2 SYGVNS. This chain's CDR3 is CASSENQGLGNEKLFF. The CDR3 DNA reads TGTGCCAGCAGTGAAAATCAGGGGCTAGGTAATGAAAAACTGTTTTTT.

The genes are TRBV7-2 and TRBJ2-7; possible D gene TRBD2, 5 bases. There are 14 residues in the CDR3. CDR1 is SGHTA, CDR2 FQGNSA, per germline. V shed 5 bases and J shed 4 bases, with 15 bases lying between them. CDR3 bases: TGTGCCAGCAGCCCGCGGAGAGAGCGGTACGAGCAGTACTTC. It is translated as CASSPRRERYEQYF.

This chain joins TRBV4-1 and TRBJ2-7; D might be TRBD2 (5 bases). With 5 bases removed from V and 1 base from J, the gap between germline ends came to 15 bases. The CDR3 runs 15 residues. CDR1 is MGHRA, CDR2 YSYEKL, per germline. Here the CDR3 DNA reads TGCGCCAGCAGCATAGCCCGGTTAGCGTCCTACGAGCAGTACTTC. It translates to CASSIARLASYEQYF.

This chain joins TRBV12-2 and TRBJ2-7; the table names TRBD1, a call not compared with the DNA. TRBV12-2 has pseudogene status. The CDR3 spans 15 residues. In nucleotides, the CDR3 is TGTGCAAGTCGCTTAGCCCGACAGGGGGCCTACGAGCAGTACTTC. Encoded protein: CASRLARQGAYEQYF.

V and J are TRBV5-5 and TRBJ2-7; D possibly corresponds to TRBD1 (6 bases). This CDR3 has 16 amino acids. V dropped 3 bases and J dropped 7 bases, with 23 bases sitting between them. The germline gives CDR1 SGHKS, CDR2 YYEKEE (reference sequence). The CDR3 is CASSSMTSHRDREQYF. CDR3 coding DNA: TGTGCCAGCAGCTCTATGACCTCCCACAGGGATCGGGAGCAGTACTTC. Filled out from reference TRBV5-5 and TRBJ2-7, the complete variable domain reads DAGVTQSPTHLIKTRGQQVTLRCSPISGHKSVSWYQQVLGQGPQFIFQYYEKEERGRGNFPDRFSARQFPNYSSELNVNALLLGDSALYLCASSSMTSHRDREQYFGPGTRLTVT.

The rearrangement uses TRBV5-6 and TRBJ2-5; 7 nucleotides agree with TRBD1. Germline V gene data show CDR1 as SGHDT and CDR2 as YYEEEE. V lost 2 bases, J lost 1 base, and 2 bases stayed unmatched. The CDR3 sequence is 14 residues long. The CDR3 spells CASSFRQGQETQYF. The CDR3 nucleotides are TGTGCCAGCAGCTTTCGACAGGGCCAAGAGACCCAGTACTTC.

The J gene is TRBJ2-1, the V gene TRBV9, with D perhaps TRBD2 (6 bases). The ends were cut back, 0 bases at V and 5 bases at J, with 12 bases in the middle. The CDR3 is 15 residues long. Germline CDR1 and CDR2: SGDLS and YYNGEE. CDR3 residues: CASSVVGDSHNEQFF. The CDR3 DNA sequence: TGTGCCAGCAGCGTAGTGGGGGACTCGCACAATGAGCAGTTCTTC. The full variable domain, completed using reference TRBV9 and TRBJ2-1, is DSGVTQTPKHLITATGQRVTLRCSPRSGDLSVYWYQQSLDQGLQFLIQYYNGEERAKGNILERFSAQQFPDLHSELNLSSLELGDSALYFCASSVVGDSHNEQFFGPGTRLTVL.

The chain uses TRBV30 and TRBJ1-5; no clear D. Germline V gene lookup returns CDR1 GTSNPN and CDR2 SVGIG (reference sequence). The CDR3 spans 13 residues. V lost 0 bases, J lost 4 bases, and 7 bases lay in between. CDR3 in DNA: TGTGCCTGGAGTGTATCCAATAATCAGCCCCAGCATTTT. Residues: CAWSVSNNQPQHF. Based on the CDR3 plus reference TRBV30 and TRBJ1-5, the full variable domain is SQTIHQWPATLVQPVGSPLSLECTVEGTSNPNLYWYRQAAGRGLQLLFYSVGIGQISSEVPQNLSASRPQDRQFILSSKKLLLSDSGFYLCAWSVSNNQPQHFGDGTRLSIL.

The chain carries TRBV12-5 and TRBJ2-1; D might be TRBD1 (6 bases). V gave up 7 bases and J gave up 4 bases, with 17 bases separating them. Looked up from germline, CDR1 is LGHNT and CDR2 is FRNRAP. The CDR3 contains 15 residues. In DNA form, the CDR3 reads TGTGCTAGTGCCCCTCCCCACAGGGATTACAATGAGCAGTTCTTC. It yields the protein CASAPPHRDYNEQFF.

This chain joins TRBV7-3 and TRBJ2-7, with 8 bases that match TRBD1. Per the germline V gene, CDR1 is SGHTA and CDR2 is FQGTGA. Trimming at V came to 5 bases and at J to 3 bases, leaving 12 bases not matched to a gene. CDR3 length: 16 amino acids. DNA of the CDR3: TGTGCCAGCAGCCCCCCCGTCGGACAGGGAGACTACGAGCAGTACTTC. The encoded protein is CASSPPVGQGDYEQYF.

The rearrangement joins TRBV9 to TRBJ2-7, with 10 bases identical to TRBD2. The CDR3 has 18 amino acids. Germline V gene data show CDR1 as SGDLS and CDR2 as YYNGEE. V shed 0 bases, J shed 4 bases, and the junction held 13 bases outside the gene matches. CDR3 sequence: CASSVGEVPRTSGYEQYF. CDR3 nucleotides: TGTGCCAGCAGCGTAGGTGAGGTCCCCCGGACTAGCGGTTACGAGCAGTACTTC.

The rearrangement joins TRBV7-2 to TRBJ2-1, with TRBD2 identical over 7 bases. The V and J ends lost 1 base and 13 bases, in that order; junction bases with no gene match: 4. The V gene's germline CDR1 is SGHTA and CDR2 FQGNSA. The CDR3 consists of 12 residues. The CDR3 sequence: CASSLEAGLQFF. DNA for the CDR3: TGTGCCAGCAGCTTAGAAGCGGGACTACAGTTCTTC.

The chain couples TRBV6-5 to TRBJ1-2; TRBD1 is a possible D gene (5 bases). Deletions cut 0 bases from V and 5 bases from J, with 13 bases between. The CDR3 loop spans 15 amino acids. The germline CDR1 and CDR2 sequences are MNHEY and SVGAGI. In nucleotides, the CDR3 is TGTGCCAGCAGTTACTCCCCGATACAGGTTTATGGCTACACCTTC. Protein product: CASSYSPIQVYGYTF.

The CDR3 nucleotides are TGTGCCAGCAGCTTACAGGGAAGCAATCAGCCCCAGCATTTT. Translated: CASSLQGSNQPQHF. The chain links TRBV7-2 to TRBJ1-5, with TRBD1 as a possible D gene (5 bases). CDR3 size: 14 residues. Germline V CDR1 and CDR2: SGHTA, FQGNSA. The V and J ends lost 2 bases and 1 base respectively, with 6 bases between them.

The CDR3 nucleotides read TGTGCCTGGCTCCAGGGATCCAATCAGCCCCAGCATTTT. It is translated as CAWLQGSNQPQHF. This chain uses TRBV30 with TRBJ1-5; D possibly corresponds to TRBD1 (5 bases). Germline V gene lookup returns CDR1 GTSNPN and CDR2 SVGIG (reference sequence). V shed 5 bases and J shed 3 bases, with 11 bases lying between them. The CDR3 loop spans 13 amino acids.

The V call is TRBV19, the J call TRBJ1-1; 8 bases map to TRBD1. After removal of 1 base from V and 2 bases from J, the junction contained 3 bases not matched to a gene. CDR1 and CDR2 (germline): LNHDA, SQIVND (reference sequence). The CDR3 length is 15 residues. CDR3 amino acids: CASSIAQGANTEAFF. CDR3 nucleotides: TGTGCCAGTAGTATAGCCCAGGGGGCCAACACTGAAGCTTTCTTT. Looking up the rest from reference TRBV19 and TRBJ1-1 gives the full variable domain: DGGITQSPKYLFRKEGQNVTLSCEQNLNHDAMYWYRQDPGQGLRLIYYSQIVNDFQKGDIAEGYSVSREKKESFPLTVTSAQKNPTAFYLCASSIAQGANTEAFFGQGTRLTVV.

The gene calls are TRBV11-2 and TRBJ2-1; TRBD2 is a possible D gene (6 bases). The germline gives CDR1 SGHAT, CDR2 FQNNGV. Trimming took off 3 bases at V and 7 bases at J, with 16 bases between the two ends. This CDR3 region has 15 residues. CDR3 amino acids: CASSFRWGDHNEQFF. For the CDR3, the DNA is TGTGCCAGCAGCTTCCGGTGGGGGGACCATAATGAGCAGTTCTTC. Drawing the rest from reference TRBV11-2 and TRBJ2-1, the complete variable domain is EAGVAQSPRYKIIEKRQSVAFWCNPISGHATLYWYQQILGQGPKLLIQFQNNGVVDDSQLPKDRFSAERLKGVDSTLKIQPAKLEDSAVYLCASSFRWGDHNEQFFGPGTRLTVL.

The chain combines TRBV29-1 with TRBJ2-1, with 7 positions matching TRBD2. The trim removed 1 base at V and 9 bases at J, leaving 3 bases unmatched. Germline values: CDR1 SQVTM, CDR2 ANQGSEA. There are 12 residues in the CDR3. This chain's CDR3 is CSVEGSSGEQFF. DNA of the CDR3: TGCAGCGTTGAAGGATCTAGCGGTGAGCAGTTCTTC.

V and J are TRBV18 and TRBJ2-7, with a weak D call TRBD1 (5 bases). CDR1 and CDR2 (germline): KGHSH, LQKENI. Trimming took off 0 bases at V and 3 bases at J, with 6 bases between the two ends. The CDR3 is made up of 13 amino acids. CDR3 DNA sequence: TGTGCCAGCTCACCACCGACAGACTACGAGCAGTACTTC. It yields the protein CASSPPTDYEQYF.

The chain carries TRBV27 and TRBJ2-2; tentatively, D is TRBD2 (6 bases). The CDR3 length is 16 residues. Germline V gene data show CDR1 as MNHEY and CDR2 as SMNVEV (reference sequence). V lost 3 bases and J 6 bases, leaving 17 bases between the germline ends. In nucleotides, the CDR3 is TGTGCCAGCAGTTTGGAGGGCGCGGGAATTGCCGGGGAGCTGTTTTTT. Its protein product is CASSLEGAGIAGELFF.

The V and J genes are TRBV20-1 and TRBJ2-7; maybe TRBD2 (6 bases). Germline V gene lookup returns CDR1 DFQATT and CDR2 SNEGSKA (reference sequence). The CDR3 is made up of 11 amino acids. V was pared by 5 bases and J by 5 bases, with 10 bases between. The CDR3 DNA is TGCAGTGCTCGACTAGATCACGAGCAGTACTTC. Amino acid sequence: CSARLDHEQYF.

The CDR3 nucleotides read TGTGCCAGCAGCCCAGCAGGGACCGCGGGGGGCACCAATGAGCAGTTCTTC. Amino acids: CASSPAGTAGGTNEQFF. The V call is TRBV11-3, the J call TRBJ2-1, with 8 bases that match TRBD2. Germline V gene sequence: CDR1 SGHNT, CDR2 YENEEA. V shed 5 bases, J shed 6 bases, and the junction held 15 bases outside the gene matches. This CDR3 has 17 residues.

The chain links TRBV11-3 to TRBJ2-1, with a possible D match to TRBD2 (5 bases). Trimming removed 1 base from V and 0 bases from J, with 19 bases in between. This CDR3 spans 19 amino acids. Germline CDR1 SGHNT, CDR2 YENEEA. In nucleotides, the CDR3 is TGTGCCAGCAGCTTAGGAGTTTGGACCGGAGGTCCCTCCTACAATGAGCAGTTCTTC. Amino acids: CASSLGVWTGGPSYNEQFF.

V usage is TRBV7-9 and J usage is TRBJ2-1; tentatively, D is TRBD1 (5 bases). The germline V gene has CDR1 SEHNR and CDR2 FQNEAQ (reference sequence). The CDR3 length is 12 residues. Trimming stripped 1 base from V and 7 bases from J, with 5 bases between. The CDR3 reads CASSLGTNEQFF. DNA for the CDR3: TGTGCCAGCAGCTTAGGGACAAATGAGCAGTTCTTC.

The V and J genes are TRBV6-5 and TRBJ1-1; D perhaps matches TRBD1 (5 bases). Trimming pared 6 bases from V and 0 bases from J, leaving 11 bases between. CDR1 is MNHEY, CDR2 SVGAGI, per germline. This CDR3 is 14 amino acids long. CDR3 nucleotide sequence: TGTGCCAGCAGGGTCAGGGAAGTGAACACTGAAGCTTTCTTT. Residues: CASRVREVNTEAFF.

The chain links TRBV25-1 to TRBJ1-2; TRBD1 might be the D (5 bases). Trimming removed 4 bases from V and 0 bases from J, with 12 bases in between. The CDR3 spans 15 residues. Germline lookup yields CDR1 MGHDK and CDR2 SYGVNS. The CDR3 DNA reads TGTGCCAGCAGTGTAGTACAGGCGTCTAACTATGGCTACACCTTC. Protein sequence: CASSVVQASNYGYTF.